This entry is about one TCR beta chain. TCRdb's table, derived via immunoSEQ multiplex PCR, lists solely in-frame clones and lacks some. This sample carries roughly 12,000 clones, over 75% of them seen once, and the ten largest clones take 6% to 7%. The time point here: week 3, after first cycle of checkpoint inhibitor. The length of the CDR3 is 18 residues. Germline CDR1 reads LNHDA; CDR2 reads SQIVND (reference sequence). V was trimmed by 6 bases and J by 0 bases, leaving 21 bases between them. The data were taken from a study of blood T cell dynamics during melanoma immunotherapy. The chain employs TRBV19 and TRBJ1-5, with a weak D call TRBD1 (5 bases). Source: blood, taken from a patient treated with checkpoint blockade. The sequence derives from a human donor with melanoma. Written as DNA, the CDR3 is TGTGCCAGTAGCGGGGGTGGCGGGACTCTTAATAGCAATCAGCCCCAGCATTTT. Translation: CASSGGGGTLNSNQPQHF.